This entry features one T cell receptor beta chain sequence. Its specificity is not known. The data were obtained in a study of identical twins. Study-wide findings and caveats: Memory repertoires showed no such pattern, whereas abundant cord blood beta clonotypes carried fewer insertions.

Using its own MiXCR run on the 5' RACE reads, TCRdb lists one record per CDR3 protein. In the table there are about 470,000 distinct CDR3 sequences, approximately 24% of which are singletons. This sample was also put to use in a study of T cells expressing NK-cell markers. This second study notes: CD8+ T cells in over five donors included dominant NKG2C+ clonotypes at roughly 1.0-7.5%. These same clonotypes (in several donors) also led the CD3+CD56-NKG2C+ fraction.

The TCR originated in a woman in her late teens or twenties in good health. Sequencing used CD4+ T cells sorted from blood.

Here the CDR3 DNA reads TGTGCCAGCAGCTTAGGGACAGGGTCTGGGGCCAACGTCCTGACTTTC. The encoded protein is CASSLGTGSGANVLTF. The chain carries TRBV11-3 and TRBJ2-6; TRBD1 agrees at 8 bases. CDR3 length: 16 residues. The germline CDR1 and CDR2 sequences are SGHNT and YENEEA. The J segment lost 1 base and the V segment lost 1 base, leaving 0 bases of the junction unmatched.